The 10 T cell receptor beta chains presented below share a single source sample, sequenced in a study of CD8+ T cells in alopecia areata (dated by TCRdb to between 2017 and 2018). To prepare the library, the immunoSEQ multiplex PCR assay was applied. For TCR sequencing, RNA was extracted from every sample and reverse transcribed into cDNA to serve as template. TCRdb took this table from immuneACCESS and kept in-frame rearrangements with V and J called. Such tables lack part of the clones; where checked against another copy, unresolved V genes explain under half of the gap, and the rest is unexplained. In all, the sample holds 90,000 to 150,000 clones, and around 56% of those were seen once. The ten largest clonotypes hold around 0.46% of the sample. Reading the label with the study, this specimen's time point is: less than five weeks on oral tofacitinib. Explained via the paper, the treatment or condition label denotes: oral pan-JAK inhibitor, 5-10 mg twice daily.

Here the sequenced sample was CD4+ T cells sorted from blood, taken at week 4, from a patient treated with tofacitinib. The origin of the receptors is a human donor with alopecia areata.

This chain connects TRBV21-1 to TRBJ1-1. TRBV21-1 is given as a pseudogene. The CDR3 has 14 residues. CDR3 DNA: TGTGCCAGCATCCCGGGGCCCAGGGGAGGTGAAGCTCTCTTT. It translates to CASIPGPRGGEALF.

The V call is TRBV27, the J call TRBJ2-1; TRBD1 aligns across 10 bases. Germline V lookup: CDR1 MNHEY, CDR2 SMNVEV (reference sequence). V shed 2 bases and J 6 bases; nucleotides not matched to a gene: 7. CDR3 size: 16 residues. The CDR3: CASSLLSGQGSNEQFF. The CDR3 DNA reads TGTGCCAGCAGTTTACTTTCGGGACAGGGGAGCAATGAGCAGTTCTTC.

This chain joins TRBV6-5 and TRBJ1-2; possible D gene TRBD1, 5 bases. Trimming removed 0 bases from V and 5 bases from J, with 16 bases in between. The CDR3 is 16 residues long. Germline V lookup: CDR1 MNHEY, CDR2 SVGAGI. This chain's CDR3 is CASSYSVQGGGYGYTF. DNA for the CDR3: TGTGCCAGCAGTTACTCGGTCCAGGGCGGAGGATATGGCTACACCTTC.

The J gene is TRBJ2-5, the V gene TRBV30; D not certain. From germline, CDR1 is GTSNPN and CDR2 SVGIG (reference sequence). The CDR3 contains 11 residues. V was trimmed by 0 bases and J by 9 bases, leaving 8 bases between them. In nucleotides, the CDR3 is TGTGCCTGGAGTGTAAGACTCCCCCAGTACTTC. Residues: CAWSVRLPQYF.

The chain links TRBV5-1 to TRBJ2-2; D may be TRBD2 (6 bases). The V end lost 3 bases, the J end lost 4 bases, and 13 bases lay between the germline ends. CDR3 length: 15 residues. Germline CDR1 and CDR2: SGHRS and YFSETQ. The CDR3 nucleotides are TGCGCCAGCAGCTCAAGGGACTTCGGCACCGGGGAGCTGTTTTTT. Its protein product is CASSSRDFGTGELFF.

V usage is TRBV2 and J usage is TRBJ1-1; a possible D gene is TRBD1 (5 bases). V lost 6 bases and J 6 bases, leaving 11 bases between the germline ends. The V gene's germline CDR1 is SNHLY and CDR2 FYNNEI. The CDR3 length is 12 residues. CDR3 in DNA: TGTGCCAGCAGGGGTGACAGTCCTGAAGCTTTCTTT. Translated, it gives CASRGDSPEAFF.

The rearrangement links TRBV6-5 to TRBJ1-2; the match to TRBD1 covers 8 bases. The ends lost 5 bases at V and 3 bases at J; junction bases unmatched: 2. CDR3 size: 13 residues. Germline-derived CDR1 and CDR2 are MNHEY and SVGAGI. The CDR3 sequence is CASSQGADYGYTF. For the CDR3, the DNA is TGTGCCAGCAGTCAGGGGGCGGACTATGGCTACACCTTC.

The V gene is TRBV4-1, the J gene TRBJ2-7; 7 nucleotides line up with TRBD1. Unmatched junction bases numbered 6, after V lost 3 bases and J lost 4 bases. In germline, CDR1 is MGHRA, CDR2 YSYEKL. The CDR3 spans 14 residues. For the CDR3, the DNA is TGCGCCAGCAGCCAGCTGGGACAGCGTTACGAGCAGTACTTC. Its translation is CASSQLGQRYEQYF.

The chain uses TRBV6-1 and TRBJ2-7; no definite D call. The CDR3 length is 13 residues. V lost 7 bases and J lost 5, with 15 bases in between. The germline gives CDR1 MNHNS, CDR2 SASEGT. CDR3 region: CASTSAWANEQYF. In DNA form, the CDR3 reads TGTGCCAGCACCTCGGCGTGGGCCAACGAGCAGTACTTC.

J is TRBJ1-2 and V is TRBV7-9, with D perhaps matching TRBD1 (5 bases). This CDR3 has 12 amino acids. Germline V gene data show CDR1 as SEHNR and CDR2 as FQNEAQ (reference sequence). The V end lost 5 bases, the J end lost 8 bases, and 12 bases lay between the germline ends. This CDR3 reads CASSATQGGYTF. CDR3 coding DNA: TGTGCCAGCAGCGCGACCCAGGGAGGCTACACCTTC.